This T cell receptor (beta chain) was profiled in a study of regulatory T cells in long-lasting Graves disease. This clonotype was observed a few times. Germline CDR1 and CDR2: LNHDA and SQIVND (reference sequence). The CDR3 is made up of 15 amino acids. Trimming cost V 9 bases and J 6 bases; bases outside gene matches: 7. Building of the TCR beta libraries involved iRepertoire HTBI primers and Arm-PCR of CDR3 regions. Each CDR3 protein is one row after TCRdb ran MiXCR on the multiplex PCR reads. The sample includes a few hundred thousand distinct CDR3 sequences, around 16% of them seen just once. Time point reported: newly diagnosed GD, antithyroid drugs for less than 3 months. PBMCs provided the RNA from which the TCR library was made. These data were also reused for a study on T cells in Graves' hyperthyroidism and ophthalmopathy.

The V call is TRBV19, the J call TRBJ2-2, with TRBD2 matching 13 bases. The TCR originated in a woman in her forties with Graves disease. The sequences come from peripheral blood mononuclear cells (PBMCs), collected at new diagnosis, from a patient treated with antithyroid drugs. The CDR3 sequence: CASTRLAGGPGELFF. In nucleotides, the CDR3 is TGTGCCAGCACCCGACTAGCGGGAGGCCCCGGGGAGCTGTTTTTT.